This T cell receptor beta chain stems from a study of shared clonotypes between healthy human individuals. Germline CDR1 and CDR2: MNHNY and SVGAGI (reference sequence). Trimming removed 2 bases at V and 4 bases at J, with 9 bases between. This CDR3 comprises 13 residues. CD45RO-negative, CCR7-positively selected cells formed the naive CD8 fraction, excluding terminally differentiated effector memory CD45RA+ cells. Some clones are missing from TCRdb's copy, which holds only in-frame ones; the method was immunoSEQ multiplex PCR. The repertoire holds about 580,000 clones, 95% to 98% seen once, with approximately 0.3% in the top ten.

Sequenced material: naive CD8+ T cells sorted from blood. The chain couples TRBV6-6 to TRBJ2-7; a possible D gene is TRBD2 (5 bases). The source is a young man in good health. The CDR3 DNA is TGTGCCAGCAGTTACCCGGACTCTTACGAGCAGTACTTC. Translation: CASSYPDSYEQYF.